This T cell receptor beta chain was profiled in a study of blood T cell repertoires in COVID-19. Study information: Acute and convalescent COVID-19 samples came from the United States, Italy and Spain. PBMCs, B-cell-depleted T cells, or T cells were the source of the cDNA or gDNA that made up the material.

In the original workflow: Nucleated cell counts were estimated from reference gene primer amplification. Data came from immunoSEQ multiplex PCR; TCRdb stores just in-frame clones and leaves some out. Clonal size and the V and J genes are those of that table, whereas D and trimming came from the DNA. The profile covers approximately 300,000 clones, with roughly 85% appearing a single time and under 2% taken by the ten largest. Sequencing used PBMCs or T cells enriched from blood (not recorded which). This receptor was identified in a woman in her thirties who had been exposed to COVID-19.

CDR3 nucleotides: TGTGCCAGCTCCCCAAACTTCAGGGGCCAAGAGACCCAGTACTTC. This translates into CASSPNFRGQETQYF. The chain couples TRBV19 to TRBJ2-5, with D perhaps matching TRBD1 (6 bases). Germline loops: CDR1 LNHDA, CDR2 SQIVND (reference sequence). The CDR3 contains 15 residues. The V gene lost 9 bases and the J gene lost 1 base, with 18 bases spanning the gap.